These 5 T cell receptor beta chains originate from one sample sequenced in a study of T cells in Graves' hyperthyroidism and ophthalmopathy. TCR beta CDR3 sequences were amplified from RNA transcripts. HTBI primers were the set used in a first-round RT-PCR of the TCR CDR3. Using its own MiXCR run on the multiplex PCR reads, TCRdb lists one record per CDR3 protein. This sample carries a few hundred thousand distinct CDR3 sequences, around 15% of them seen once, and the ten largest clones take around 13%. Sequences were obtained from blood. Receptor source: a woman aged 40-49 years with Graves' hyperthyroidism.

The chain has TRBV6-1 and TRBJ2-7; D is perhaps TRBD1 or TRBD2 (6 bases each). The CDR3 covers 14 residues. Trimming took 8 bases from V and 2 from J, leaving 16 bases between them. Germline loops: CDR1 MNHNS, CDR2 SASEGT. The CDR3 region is CASDRGGGAYEQYF. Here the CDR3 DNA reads TGTGCCAGCGACCGAGGAGGGGGAGCCTACGAGCAGTACTTC.

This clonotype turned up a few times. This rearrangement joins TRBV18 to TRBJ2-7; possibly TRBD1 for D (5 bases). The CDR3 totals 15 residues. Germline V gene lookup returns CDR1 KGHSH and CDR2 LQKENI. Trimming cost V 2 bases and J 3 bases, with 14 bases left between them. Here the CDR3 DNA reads TGTGCCAGCTCACCAAAGGAGACAGCGCTCTACGAGCAGTACTTC. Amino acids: CASSPKETALYEQYF.

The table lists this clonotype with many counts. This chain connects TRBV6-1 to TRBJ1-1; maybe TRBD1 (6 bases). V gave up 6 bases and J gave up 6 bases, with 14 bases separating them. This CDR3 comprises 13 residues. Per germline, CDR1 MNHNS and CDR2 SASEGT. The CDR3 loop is CASSGQFYAEAFF. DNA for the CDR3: TGTGCCAGCAGCGGACAGTTTTACGCTGAAGCTTTCTTT.

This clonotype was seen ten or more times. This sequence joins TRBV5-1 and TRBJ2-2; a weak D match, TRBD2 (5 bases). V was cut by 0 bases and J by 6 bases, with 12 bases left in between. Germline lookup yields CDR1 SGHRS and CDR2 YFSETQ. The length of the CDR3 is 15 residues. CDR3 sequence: CASSLGLGEPGELFF. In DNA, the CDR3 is TGCGCCAGCAGCTTGGGTCTCGGGGAACCCGGGGAGCTGTTTTTT.

CDR3 region: CASSPRIPFGLAGSDEQFF. The DNA of the CDR3 is TGTGCCAGCAGCCCCCGAATACCCTTTGGACTAGCTGGTTCGGATGAGCAGTTCTTC. The genes are TRBV9 and TRBJ2-1, with 8 bases fitting TRBD2. This CDR3 is built from 19 residues. Germline CDR1 SGDLS, CDR2 YYNGEE. V trimming: 4 bases; J trimming: 8 bases; junction bases outside the gene matches: 23.